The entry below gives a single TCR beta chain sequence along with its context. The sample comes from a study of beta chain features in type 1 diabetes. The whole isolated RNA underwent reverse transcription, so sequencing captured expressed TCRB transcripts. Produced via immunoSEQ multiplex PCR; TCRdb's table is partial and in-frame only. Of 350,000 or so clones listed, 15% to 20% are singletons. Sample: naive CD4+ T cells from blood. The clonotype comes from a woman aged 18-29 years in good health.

CDR3 bases: TGTGCCAGCAGTCCGAGGGCTGGTGCCGAGCAGTACTTC. Protein sequence: CASSPRAGAEQYF. The rearrangement joins TRBV6-6 to TRBJ2-7, with D possibly TRBD2 on 5 matching bases. The germline V gene has CDR1 MNHNY and CDR2 SVGAGI (reference sequence). This CDR3 spans 13 amino acids. V gave up 5 bases and J gave up 6 bases, with 14 bases separating them.